The 9 T cell receptor beta chains below all came from one sample that was sequenced in a study of neoadjuvant anti-PD-1 for oral cavity cancer. This sample's time point: after neoadjuvant nivolumab, at surgical resection. TCRdb keeps only in-frame clones here, not all; method: immunoSEQ multiplex PCR. The profile covers roughly 15,000 clones, with approximately 74% appearing a single time and 2.5% to 3.5% taken by the ten largest. The input for sequencing was PBMCs, taken after nivolumab (anti-PD-1) treatment. The source is a person aged 40-85 years with oral cavity squamous cell carcinoma.

J is TRBJ1-2 and V is TRBV6-5; 7 bases align to TRBD1. Germline CDR1 is MNHEY and CDR2 is SVGAGI. The CDR3 has 15 residues. V was pared by 0 bases and J by 4 bases, with 5 bases of the junction left unmatched. CDR3 sequence reads: CASSYSQGEGYGYTF. In nucleotides, the CDR3 is TGTGCCAGCAGTTACTCCCAGGGGGAGGGCTATGGCTACACCTTC.

This chain connects TRBV6-5 to TRBJ2-4, with 7 bases lining up with TRBD2. V trimming: 6 bases; J trimming: 8 bases; junction bases outside the gene matches: 4. Germline V CDR1 and CDR2: MNHEY, SVGAGI. The CDR3 runs 12 residues. CDR3: CASSRRGDIQYF. The CDR3 coding sequence is TGTGCCAGCAGCCGACGGGGGGACATTCAGTACTTC.

This clone was seen a few times. The DNA of the CDR3 is TGCGCCAGCACCCCGGTGCCGGGATCCCAGCCCCAGCATTTT. This gives the protein CASTPVPGSQPQHF. This chain links TRBV5-1 with TRBJ1-5; D call uncertain. The V and J ends lost 6 bases and 7 bases respectively, with 17 bases between them. From germline, CDR1 is SGHRS and CDR2 YFSETQ. CDR3 length: 14 amino acids. Using reference TRBV5-1 and TRBJ1-5 for the parts outside the CDR3, the full variable domain is KAGVTQTPRYLIKTRGQQVTLSCSPISGHRSVSWYQQTPGQGLQFLFEYFSETQRNKGNFPGRFSGRQFSNSRSEMNVSTLELGDSALYLCASTPVPGSQPQHFGDGTRLSIL.

There are a few counts of this clone. The chain has TRBV5-5 and TRBJ2-7, with 9 bases lining up with TRBD1. Trimming cost V 0 bases and J 0 bases; bases outside gene matches: 4. This CDR3 contains 16 residues. From germline, CDR1 is SGHKS and CDR2 YYEKEE (reference sequence). The CDR3 sequence is CASSLGQGVISYEQYF. CDR3 DNA: TGTGCCAGCAGCTTGGGACAGGGGGTGATCTCCTACGAGCAGTACTTC.

There are a few counts of this clone. The chain joins TRBV7-9 to TRBJ2-1; no definite D call. Trimming stripped 8 bases from V and 10 bases from J, with 9 bases between. The CDR3 length is 10 residues. Per the germline V gene, CDR1 is SEHNR and CDR2 is FQNEAQ (reference sequence). DNA of the CDR3: TGTGCCAGCGAAGGTCAGGAGCAGTTCTTC. It specifies CASEGQEQFF.

The rearrangement uses TRBV28 and TRBJ1-1, with 7 bases that match TRBD1. The CDR3 consists of 15 residues. J was trimmed by 1 base and V by 3 bases; bases with no gene match: 5. The V gene's germline CDR1 is MDHEN and CDR2 SYDVKM. The CDR3 DNA sequence: TGTGCCAGCAGTTTCCTGGACAGGAGGAACACTGAAGCTTTCTTT. It encodes CASSFLDRRNTEAFF.

V usage is TRBV5-4 and J usage is TRBJ1-3, with 7 bases fitting TRBD1. Germline V gene sequence: CDR1 SGHNT, CDR2 YYREEE (reference sequence). The CDR3 is made up of 16 amino acids. J lost 0 bases, V lost 4 bases, and 7 bases had no gene match. DNA of the CDR3: TGTGCCAGCAGCCTCCAGGGGGGGAGCTCTGGAAACACCATATATTTT. It encodes CASSLQGGSSGNTIYF.

The chain carries TRBV20-1 and TRBJ1-2, with TRBD1 identical over 7 bases. Germline values: CDR1 DFQATT, CDR2 SNEGSKA (reference sequence). The V gene end was trimmed by 6 bases and the J gene end by 4 bases; junction bases not matched to a gene: 2. The length of the CDR3 is 11 residues. The CDR3 nucleotides are TGCAGTGCCCAGGGGGGCTATGGCTACACCTTC. This sequence encodes CSAQGGYGYTF.

The V gene is TRBV19, the J gene TRBJ2-1; the D gene is possibly TRBD1 (6 bases). The CDR3 is 15 residues long. Trimming pared 6 bases from V and 7 bases from J, leaving 19 bases between. Germline CDR1 is LNHDA and CDR2 is SQIVND (reference sequence). The CDR3 nucleotides read TGTGCCAGTAGCACAATCTCCCCCAGGGGAAATGAGCAGTTCTTC. Amino acid sequence: CASSTISPRGNEQFF.